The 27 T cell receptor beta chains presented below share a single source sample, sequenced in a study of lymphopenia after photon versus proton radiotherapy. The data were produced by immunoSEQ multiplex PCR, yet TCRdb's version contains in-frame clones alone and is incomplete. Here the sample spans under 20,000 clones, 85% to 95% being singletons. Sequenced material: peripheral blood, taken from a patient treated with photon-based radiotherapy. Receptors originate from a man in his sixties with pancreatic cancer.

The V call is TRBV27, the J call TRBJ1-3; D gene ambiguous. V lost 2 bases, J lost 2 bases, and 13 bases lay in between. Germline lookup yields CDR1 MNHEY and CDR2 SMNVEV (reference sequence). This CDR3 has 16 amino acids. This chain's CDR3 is CASSLNPPITGNTIYF. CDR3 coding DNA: TGTGCCAGCAGTTTAAATCCACCAATAACTGGAAACACCATATATTTT.

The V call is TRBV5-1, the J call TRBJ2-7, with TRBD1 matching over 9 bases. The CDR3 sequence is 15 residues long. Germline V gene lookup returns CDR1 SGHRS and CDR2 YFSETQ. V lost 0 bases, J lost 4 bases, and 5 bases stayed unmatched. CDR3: CASSLGFGQGYEQYF. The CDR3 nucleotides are TGCGCCAGCAGCTTGGGGTTCGGACAGGGGTACGAGCAGTACTTC.

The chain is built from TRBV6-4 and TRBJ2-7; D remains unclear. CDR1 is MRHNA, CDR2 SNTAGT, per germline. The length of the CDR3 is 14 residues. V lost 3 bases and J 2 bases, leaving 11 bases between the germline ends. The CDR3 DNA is TGTGCCAGCAGTGAAGCTCACCTTACCTACGAGCAGTACTTC. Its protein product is CASSEAHLTYEQYF.

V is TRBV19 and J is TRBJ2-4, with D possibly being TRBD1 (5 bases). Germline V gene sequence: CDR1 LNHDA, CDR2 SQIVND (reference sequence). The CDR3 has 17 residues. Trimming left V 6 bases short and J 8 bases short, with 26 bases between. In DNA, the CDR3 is TGTGCCAGTAGCCCGACCTTCGACAGCTCTCAAAGGGACATTCAGTACTTC. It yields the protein CASSPTFDSSQRDIQYF. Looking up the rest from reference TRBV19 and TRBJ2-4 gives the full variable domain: DGGITQSPKYLFRKEGQNVTLSCEQNLNHDAMYWYRQDPGQGLRLIYYSQIVNDFQKGDIAEGYSVSREKKESFPLTVTSAQKNPTAFYLCASSPTFDSSQRDIQYFGAGTRLSVL.

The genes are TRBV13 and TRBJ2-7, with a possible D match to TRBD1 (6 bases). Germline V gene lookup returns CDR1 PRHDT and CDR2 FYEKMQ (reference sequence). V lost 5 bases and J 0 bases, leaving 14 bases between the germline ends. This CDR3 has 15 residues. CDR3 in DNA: TGTGCCAGCAGCCCTACAGGGCCCCGCTCCTACGAGCAGTACTTC. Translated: CASSPTGPRSYEQYF.

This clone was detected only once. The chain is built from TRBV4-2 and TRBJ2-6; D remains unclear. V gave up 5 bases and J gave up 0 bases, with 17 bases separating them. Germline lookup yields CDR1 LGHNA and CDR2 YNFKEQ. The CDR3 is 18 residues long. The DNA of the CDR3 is TGTGCCAGCAGCGGCGGCCCCCAGTCAAGCTCTGGGGCCAACGTCCTGACTTTC. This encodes CASSGGPQSSSGANVLTF.

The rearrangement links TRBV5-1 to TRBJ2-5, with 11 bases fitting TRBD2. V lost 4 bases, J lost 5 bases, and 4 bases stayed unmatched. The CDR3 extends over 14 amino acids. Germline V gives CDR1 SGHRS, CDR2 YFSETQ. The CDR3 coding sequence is TGCGCCAGCAGCCTACTAGCGGGGGACGAGACCCAGTACTTC. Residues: CASSLLAGDETQYF.

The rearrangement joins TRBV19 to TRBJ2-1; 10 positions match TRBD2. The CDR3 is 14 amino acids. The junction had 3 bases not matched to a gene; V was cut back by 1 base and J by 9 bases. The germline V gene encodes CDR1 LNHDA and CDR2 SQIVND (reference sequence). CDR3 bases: TGTGCCAGTAGTATAGGTAGCGGGGGGCTTGAGCAGTTCTTC. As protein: CASSIGSGGLEQFF.

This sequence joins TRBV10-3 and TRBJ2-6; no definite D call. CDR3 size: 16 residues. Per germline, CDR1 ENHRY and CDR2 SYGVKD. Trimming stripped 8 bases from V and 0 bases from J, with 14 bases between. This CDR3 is CAIPSSPRSGANVLTF. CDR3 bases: TGTGCCATCCCCTCGAGCCCCCGCTCTGGGGCCAACGTCCTGACTTTC.

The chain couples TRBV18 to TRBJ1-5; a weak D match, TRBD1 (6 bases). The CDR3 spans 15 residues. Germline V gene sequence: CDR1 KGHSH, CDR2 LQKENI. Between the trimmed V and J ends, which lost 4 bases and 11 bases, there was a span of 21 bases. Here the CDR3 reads CASSLRQGPSGTQHF. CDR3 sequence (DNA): TGTGCCAGCTCACTACGGCAGGGGCCCTCGGGGACCCAGCATTTT.

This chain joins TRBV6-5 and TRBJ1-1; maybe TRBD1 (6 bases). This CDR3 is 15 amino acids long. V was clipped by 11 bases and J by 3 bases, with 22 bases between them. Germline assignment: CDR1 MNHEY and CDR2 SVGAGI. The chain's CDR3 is CAFPRRGLSDTEAFF. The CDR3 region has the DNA TGTGCCTTCCCTAGGCGGGGGCTTTCAGACACTGAAGCTTTCTTT.

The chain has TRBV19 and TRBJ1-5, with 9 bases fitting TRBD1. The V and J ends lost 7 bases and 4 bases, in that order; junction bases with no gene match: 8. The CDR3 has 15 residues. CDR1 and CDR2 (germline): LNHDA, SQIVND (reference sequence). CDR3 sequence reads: CASMGQGLGNQPQHF. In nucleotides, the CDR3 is TGTGCCAGTATGGGACAGGGTCTAGGGAATCAGCCCCAGCATTTT.

CDR3 loop: CATSYDRDRISYEQYF. The DNA for the CDR3 is TGTGCCACCAGCTACGACCGGGACAGGATCTCCTACGAGCAGTACTTC. The chain is built from TRBV15 and TRBJ2-7; 8 bases are a match to TRBD1. The CDR3 runs to 16 residues. V gave up 5 bases and J gave up 0 bases; unmatched junction bases: 9. Germline V gene data show CDR1 as LNHNV and CDR2 as YYDKDF (reference sequence). Filled out from reference TRBV15 and TRBJ2-7, the complete variable domain reads DAMVIQNPRYQVTQFGKPVTLSCSQTLNHNVMYWYQQKSSQAPKLLFHYYDKDFNNEADTPDNFQSRRPNTSFCFLDIRSPGLGDTAMYLCATSYDRDRISYEQYFGPGTRLTVT.

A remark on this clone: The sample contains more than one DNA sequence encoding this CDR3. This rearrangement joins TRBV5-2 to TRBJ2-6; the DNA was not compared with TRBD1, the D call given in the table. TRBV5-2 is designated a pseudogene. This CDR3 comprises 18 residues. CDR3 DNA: TGCGCCAGCAGGGACAGGGAGAGCTCTACCTCTGGGGCCAACGTCCTGACTTTC. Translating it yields CASRDRESSTSGANVLTF.

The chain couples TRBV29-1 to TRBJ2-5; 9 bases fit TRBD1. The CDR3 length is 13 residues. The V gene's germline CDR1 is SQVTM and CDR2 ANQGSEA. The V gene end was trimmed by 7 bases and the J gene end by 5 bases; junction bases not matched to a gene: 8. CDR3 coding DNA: TGCAGCGCAGGACAGGGGATCAGGGAGACCCAGTACTTC. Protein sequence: CSAGQGIRETQYF.

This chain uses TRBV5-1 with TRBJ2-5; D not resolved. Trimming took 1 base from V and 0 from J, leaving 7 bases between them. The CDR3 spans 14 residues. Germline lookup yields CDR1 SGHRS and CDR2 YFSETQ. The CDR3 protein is CASSLNTNQETQYF. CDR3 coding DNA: TGCGCCAGCAGCTTGAACACAAACCAAGAGACCCAGTACTTC.

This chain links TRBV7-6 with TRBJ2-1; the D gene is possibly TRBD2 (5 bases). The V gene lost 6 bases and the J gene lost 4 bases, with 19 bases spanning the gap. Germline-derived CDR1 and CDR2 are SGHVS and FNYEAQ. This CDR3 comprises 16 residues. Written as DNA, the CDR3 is TGTGCCAGCAGGCTGACTCTGTTCGGGGAGTACAATGAGCAGTTCTTC. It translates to CASRLTLFGEYNEQFF.

The CDR3 DNA is TGCGCCAGCAGCCTACAGCCCGGGGTCTACAATGAGCAGTTCTTC. Its translation: CASSLQPGVYNEQFF. The J gene is TRBJ2-1, the V gene TRBV4-3; D may be TRBD2 (5 bases). Trimming stripped 4 bases from V and 3 bases from J, with 13 bases between. The CDR3 totals 15 residues. Germline V lookup: CDR1 LGHNA, CDR2 YSLEER.

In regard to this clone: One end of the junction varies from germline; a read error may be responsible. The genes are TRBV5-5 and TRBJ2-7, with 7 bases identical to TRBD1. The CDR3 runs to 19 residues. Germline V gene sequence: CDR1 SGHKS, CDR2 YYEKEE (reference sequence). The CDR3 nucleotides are TGTGCCAGCAGCCTGGGTCCCCGGGACAGTTTCTCATCCGGGTCTTCTAGTGGTTTC. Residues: CASSLGPRDSFSSGSSSGF. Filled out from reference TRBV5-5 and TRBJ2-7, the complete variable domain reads DAGVTQSPTHLIKTRGQQVTLRCSPISGHKSVSWYQQVLGQGPQFIFQYYEKEERGRGNFPDRFSARQFPNYSSELNVNALLLGDSALYLCASSLGPRDSFSSGSSSGFGPGTRLTVT.

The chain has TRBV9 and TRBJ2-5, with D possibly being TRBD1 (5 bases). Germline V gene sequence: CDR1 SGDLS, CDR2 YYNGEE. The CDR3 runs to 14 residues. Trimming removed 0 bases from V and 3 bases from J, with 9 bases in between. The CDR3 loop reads CASSVGPGKETQYF. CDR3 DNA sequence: TGTGCCAGCAGCGTAGGTCCAGGGAAAGAGACCCAGTACTTC.

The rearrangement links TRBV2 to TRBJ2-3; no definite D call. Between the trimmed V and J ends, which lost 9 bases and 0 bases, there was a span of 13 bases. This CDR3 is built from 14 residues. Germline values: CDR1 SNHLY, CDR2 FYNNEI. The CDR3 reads CASTNSPSTDTQYF. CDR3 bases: TGTGCCAGTACAAATTCACCCAGCACAGATACGCAGTATTTT.

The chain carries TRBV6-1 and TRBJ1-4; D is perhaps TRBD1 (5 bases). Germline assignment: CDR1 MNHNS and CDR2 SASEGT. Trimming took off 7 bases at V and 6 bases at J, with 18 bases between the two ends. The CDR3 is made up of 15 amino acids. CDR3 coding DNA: TGTGCCAGCATCTCGTTCGGGACGGCGGATGAAAAACTGTTTTTT. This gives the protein CASISFGTADEKLFF.

The DNA for the CDR3 is TGCGCCAGCAGCGTGACAGGGAGCTCCTACGAGCAGTACTTC. Protein sequence: CASSVTGSSYEQYF. The V call is TRBV5-1, the J call TRBJ2-7; TRBD1 aligns across 7 bases. The V and J ends lost 4 bases and 0 bases, in that order; junction bases with no gene match: 4. This CDR3 contains 14 residues. Germline lookup yields CDR1 SGHRS and CDR2 YFSETQ.

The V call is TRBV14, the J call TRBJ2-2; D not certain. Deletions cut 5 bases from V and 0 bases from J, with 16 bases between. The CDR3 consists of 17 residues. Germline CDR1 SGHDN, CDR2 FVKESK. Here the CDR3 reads CASSEYRLTANTGELFF. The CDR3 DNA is TGTGCCAGCAGCGAATACAGATTAACCGCGAACACCGGGGAGCTGTTTTTT.

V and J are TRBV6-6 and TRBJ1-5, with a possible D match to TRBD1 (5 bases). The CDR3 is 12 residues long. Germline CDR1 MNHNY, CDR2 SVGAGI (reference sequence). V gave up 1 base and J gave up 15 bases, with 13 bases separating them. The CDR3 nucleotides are TGTGCCAGCAGTTACTTCCAGGGCCCAAGGCATTTT. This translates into CASSYFQGPRHF.

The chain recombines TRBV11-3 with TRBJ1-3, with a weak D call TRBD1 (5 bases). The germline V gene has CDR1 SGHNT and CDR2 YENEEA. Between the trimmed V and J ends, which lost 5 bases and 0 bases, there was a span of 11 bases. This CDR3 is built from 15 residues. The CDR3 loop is CASSPGGASGNTIYF. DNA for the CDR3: TGTGCCAGCAGCCCCGGAGGGGCCTCTGGAAACACCATATATTTT.

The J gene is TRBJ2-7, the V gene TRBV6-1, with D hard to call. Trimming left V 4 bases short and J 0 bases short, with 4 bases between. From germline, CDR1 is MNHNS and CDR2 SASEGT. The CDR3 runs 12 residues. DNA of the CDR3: TGTGCCAGCAGTGGAGTCTCCTACGAGCAGTACTTC. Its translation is CASSGVSYEQYF.